These 2 T cell receptor beta chains were sequenced from one sample in a study of graft-versus-host responses after intestinal transplantation. Assay used: immunoSEQ multiplex PCR; TCRdb lists only in-frame clones, some missing. The table shows over 80,000 clones, with 91% occurring only once. No antigen is known for these receptors. Here the sequenced sample was unstimulated CD4+ T cells sorted from spleen or lymph node cells, taken before transplant. The receptors shown here come from a human donor who was the organ donor for an intestinal transplant.

V gene TRBV5-6 combines with J gene TRBJ2-1, with D possibly matching TRBD1 (6 bases). V was clipped by 3 bases and J by 6 bases, with 22 bases between them. Germline CDR1 and CDR2: SGHDT and YYEEEE. The CDR3 has 17 residues. The CDR3 loop reads CASSWTPWQGTLNEQFF. CDR3 DNA sequence: TGTGCCAGCAGCTGGACCCCTTGGCAGGGGACCCTCAATGAGCAGTTCTTC. Together with reference TRBV5-6 and TRBJ2-1, the CDR3 gives the full variable domain: DAGVTQSPTHLIKTRGQQVTLRCSPKSGHDTVSWYQQALGQGPQFIFQYYEEEERQRGNFPDRFSGHQFPNYSSELNVNALLLGDSALYLCASSWTPWQGTLNEQFFGPGTRLTVL.

The chain links TRBV4-1 to TRBJ2-2; 9 nucleotides match TRBD1. V was pared by 2 bases and J by 1 base, with 5 bases of the junction left unmatched. CDR1 and CDR2 (germline): MGHRA, YSYEKL. The CDR3 is 17 residues long. The CDR3 coding sequence is TGCGCCAGCAGCCAAAATCCGGGACAGGGGAACACCGGGGAGCTGTTTTTT. Its protein is CASSQNPGQGNTGELFF.